Listed here are 27 T cell receptor beta chains from one sample, sequenced in a study of PD-1 blockade in classical Hodgkin lymphoma. Assay used: immunoSEQ multiplex PCR; TCRdb lists only in-frame clones, some missing. The sample shows 13,000 or so clones, more than 75% of them seen only once. Autologous stem cell transplantation was followed by relapse in every patient, and brentuximab vedotin exposure varied. The sample consisted of peripheral blood mononuclear cells (PBMCs), taken at baseline. The receptors stem from a human donor with classical Hodgkin lymphoma.

The chain uses TRBV5-4 and TRBJ2-5; no firm D call. Germline V gene data show CDR1 as SGHNT and CDR2 as YYREEE (reference sequence). V lost 6 bases to trimming and J lost 5 bases, with 17 bases between them. This CDR3 region has 14 residues. The CDR3 nucleotides are TGTGCCAGCAACAAGTACGGAAACGGGGAGACCCAGTACTTC. Translating gives CASNKYGNGETQYF.

This rearrangement joins TRBV10-3 to TRBJ2-2; the D gene is possibly TRBD1 (5 bases). From germline, CDR1 is ENHRY and CDR2 SYGVKD. This CDR3 comprises 14 residues. With 8 bases removed from V and 0 bases from J, the gap between germline ends came to 10 bases. The CDR3 DNA sequence: TGTGCCATCCGACAGTCCGCGAACACCGGGGAGCTGTTTTTT. As protein: CAIRQSANTGELFF.

The gene calls are TRBV28 and TRBJ2-2, with D unresolved. Germline V gives CDR1 MDHEN, CDR2 SYDVKM. CDR3 length: 11 amino acids. V gave up 7 bases and J gave up 7 bases, with 7 bases separating them. The chain's CDR3 is CASTGIGELFF. Here the CDR3 DNA reads TGTGCCAGCACGGGCATCGGGGAGCTGTTTTTT.

V is TRBV18 and J is TRBJ2-4; 9 positions match TRBD1. Trimming at V came to 6 bases and at J to 1 base, leaving 10 bases not matched to a gene. The CDR3 extends over 17 amino acids. Germline V lookup: CDR1 KGHSH, CDR2 LQKENI. The CDR3 region has the DNA TGTGCCAGCTCTTTGGGACAGGGTCTTTGGGCCAAAAACATTCAGTACTTC. It translates to CASSLGQGLWAKNIQYF.

This clone was picked up a small number of times. V gene TRBV5-6 combines with J gene TRBJ2-1; D is unresolved. Between the trimmed V and J ends, which lost 4 bases and 10 bases, there was a span of 15 bases. The germline CDR1 and CDR2 sequences are SGHDT and YYEEEE. CDR3 size: 13 residues. The CDR3 here is CASSALAPVEQFF. CDR3 coding DNA: TGTGCCAGCAGCGCCCTGGCCCCGGTCGAGCAGTTCTTC.

The genes are TRBV7-9 and TRBJ2-1; 8 nucleotides line up with TRBD1. J gave up 5 bases and V 4 bases, and 13 bases lay outside the gene matches. This CDR3 is 17 amino acids long. The V gene's germline CDR1 is SEHNR and CDR2 FQNEAQ (reference sequence). CDR3 coding DNA: TGTGCCAGCAGCTGGGGATTGGGACAGGTGGTGGACAATGAGCAGTTCTTC. Its protein is CASSWGLGQVVDNEQFF.

The chain joins TRBV4-1 to TRBJ2-7; D ambiguous. This CDR3 comprises 14 residues. Germline CDR1 MGHRA, CDR2 YSYEKL. The V end lost 3 bases, the J end lost 1 base, and 10 bases lay between the germline ends. The CDR3 DNA sequence: TGCGCCAGCAGCCACACCGTGACATCCTACGAGCAGTACTTC. Protein: CASSHTVTSYEQYF.

The V gene is TRBV6-6, the J gene TRBJ2-7; D assignment may be TRBD1 or TRBD2 (5 bases each). Trimming pared 6 bases from V and 1 base from J, leaving 16 bases between. Germline values: CDR1 MNHNY, CDR2 SVGAGI (reference sequence). The CDR3 sequence is 15 residues long. The CDR3 protein is CASRSGTAISYEQYF. CDR3 coding DNA: TGTGCCAGCAGGTCCGGGACGGCGATTTCCTACGAGCAGTACTTC.

The chain is built from TRBV30 and TRBJ2-1, with D tentatively TRBD2 (6 bases). Germline CDR1 GTSNPN, CDR2 SVGIG (reference sequence). V was cut by 7 bases and J by 0 bases, with 13 bases left in between. This CDR3 region has 14 residues. CDR3 nucleotide sequence: TGTGCCTCCCGAATAGCGGCCTCCTACAATGAGCAGTTCTTC. Residues: CASRIAASYNEQFF. Variable domain in full (rest from reference TRBV30 and TRBJ2-1): SQTIHQWPATLVQPVGSPLSLECTVEGTSNPNLYWYRQAAGRGLQLLFYSVGIGQISSEVPQNLSASRPQDRQFILSSKKLLLSDSGFYLCASRIAASYNEQFFGPGTRLTVL.

The chain links TRBV12-5 to TRBJ2-5, with TRBD1 matching 7 bases. The CDR3 is 14 residues long. Trimming removed 4 bases from V and 4 bases from J; junction bases left unmatched: 6. Per the germline V gene, CDR1 is LGHNT and CDR2 is FRNRAP. CDR3 nucleotide sequence: TGTGCTAGTGGTTGGACAGGCGAAGGAGAGACCCAGTACTTC. As protein: CASGWTGEGETQYF.

CDR3 amino acids: CASSVAGVTDTQYF. DNA for the CDR3: TGCGCCAGCAGCGTAGCGGGAGTCACAGATACGCAGTATTTT. The chain recombines TRBV5-1 with TRBJ2-3; 9 bases map to TRBD2. CDR1 is SGHRS and CDR2 is YFSETQ in the germline V gene. The V and J ends lost 4 bases and 2 bases, in that order; junction bases with no gene match: 2. This CDR3 contains 14 residues.

This chain links TRBV2 with TRBJ1-1; maybe TRBD1 (5 bases). V lost 3 bases and J lost 3, with 11 bases in between. The CDR3 runs 14 residues. Germline V gene sequence: CDR1 SNHLY, CDR2 FYNNEI. CDR3 sequence (DNA): TGTGCCAGCAGTGATAGGCAGGGTGACACTGAAGCTTTCTTT. The encoded protein is CASSDRQGDTEAFF.

The table lists this clone with a few counts. CDR3 bases: TGTGCCAGCAGTGAAAGAAGAGAGACCCAGTACTTC. It yields the protein CASSERRETQYF. This sequence joins TRBV2 and TRBJ2-5; D call uncertain. The ends were cut back, 2 bases at V and 4 bases at J, with 5 bases in the middle. The CDR3 spans 12 residues. CDR1 and CDR2 (germline): SNHLY, FYNNEI.

V usage is TRBV2 and J usage is TRBJ1-1; a possible D gene is TRBD1 (5 bases). The germline CDR1 and CDR2 sequences are SNHLY and FYNNEI. V was clipped by 0 bases and J by 4 bases, with 9 bases between them. CDR3 length: 14 amino acids. The CDR3 is CASSEAEGRTEAFF. The CDR3 DNA follows: TGTGCCAGCAGTGAAGCCGAGGGACGCACTGAAGCTTTCTTT. The complete variable domain, with remaining parts taken from reference TRBV2 and TRBJ1-1, reads EPEVTQTPSHQVTQMGQEVILRCVPISNHLYFYWYRQILGQKVEFLVSFYNNEISEKSEIFDDQFSVERPDGSNFTLKIRSTKLEDSAMYFCASSEAEGRTEAFFGQGTRLTVV.

This clone is classed as medium-sized. This chain links TRBV29-1 with TRBJ2-1, with D maybe TRBD1 (6 bases). Looked up from germline, CDR1 is SQVTM and CDR2 is ANQGSEA. The germline V and J ends were trimmed by 3 bases and 8 bases, with 14 bases remaining between them. The CDR3 is made up of 13 amino acids. In nucleotides, the CDR3 is TGCAGCGTTGACCCCACAGGGTGGCATGAGCAGTTCTTC. Its protein is CSVDPTGWHEQFF.

The V and J genes are TRBV7-9 and TRBJ1-4, with 9 positions matching TRBD1. In germline, CDR1 is SEHNR, CDR2 FQNEAQ (reference sequence). V was clipped by 5 bases and J by 12 bases; unmatched bases: 10. The CDR3 runs to 14 residues. The CDR3 DNA sequence: TGTGCCAGCAGCCCGTGGACAGGGGATGGAGAACTGTTTTTT. Protein: CASSPWTGDGELFF.

The chain uses TRBV19 and TRBJ1-6; D possibly corresponds to TRBD1 (5 bases). The CDR3 is 14 amino acids. CDR1 and CDR2 from the germline V gene are LNHDA and SQIVND (reference sequence). V dropped 8 bases and J dropped 5 bases, with 13 bases sitting between them. The CDR3 here is CASSAGGNNSPLHF. The CDR3 DNA sequence: TGTGCCAGTTCGGCCGGGGGTAATAATTCACCCCTCCACTTT.

The chain recombines TRBV29-1 with TRBJ2-3, with 8 bases that match TRBD2. V dropped 4 bases and J dropped 0; count of bases not matched to a gene: 0. The CDR3 covers 13 residues. Looked up from germline, CDR1 is SQVTM and CDR2 is ANQGSEA. The CDR3 nucleotides are TGCAGCGTTGCGGGGGGGAGCACAGATACGCAGTATTTT. It yields the protein CSVAGGSTDTQYF.

The chain has TRBV14 and TRBJ2-1, with D possibly matching TRBD2 (7 bases). The CDR3 is made up of 16 amino acids. The V end lost 0 bases, the J end lost 7 bases, and 16 bases lay between the germline ends. Per the germline V gene, CDR1 is SGHDN and CDR2 is FVKESK. The CDR3 spells CASSQDLSSGTNEQFF. The DNA for the CDR3 is TGTGCCAGCAGCCAAGATCTATCCAGCGGGACAAATGAGCAGTTCTTC.

The chain links TRBV9 to TRBJ2-2; 8 nucleotides align to TRBD1. CDR3 length: 16 residues. Germline CDR1 is SGDLS and CDR2 is YYNGEE. V shed 0 bases and J 3 bases; nucleotides not matched to a gene: 4. CDR3 sequence: CASSVEAGGYTGELFF. The CDR3 DNA sequence: TGTGCCAGCAGCGTAGAGGCAGGGGGCTACACCGGGGAGCTGTTTTTT. The whole variable domain, remainder taken from reference TRBV9 and TRBJ2-2, is DSGVTQTPKHLITATGQRVTLRCSPRSGDLSVYWYQQSLDQGLQFLIQYYNGEERAKGNILERFSAQQFPDLHSELNLSSLELGDSALYFCASSVEAGGYTGELFFGEGSRLTVL.

The gene calls are TRBV5-4 and TRBJ1-4; D not resolved. Trimming pared 4 bases from V and 6 bases from J, leaving 16 bases between. Looked up from germline, CDR1 is SGHNT and CDR2 is YYREEE (reference sequence). This CDR3 contains 15 residues. In DNA form, the CDR3 reads TGTGCCAGCAGCGTAAACCGGGGTTCTGATGAAAAACTGTTTTTT. This sequence encodes CASSVNRGSDEKLFF.

The rearrangement joins TRBV5-1 to TRBJ2-3, with 12 bases aligning to TRBD1. Trimming cost V 4 bases and J 4 bases; bases outside gene matches: 4. Per the germline V gene, CDR1 is SGHRS and CDR2 is YFSETQ. The length of the CDR3 is 15 residues. CDR3 loop: CASSRDRGRADTQYF. The DNA for the CDR3 is TGCGCCAGCAGCCGGGACAGGGGGCGCGCAGATACGCAGTATTTT. Drawing the rest from reference TRBV5-1 and TRBJ2-3, the complete variable domain is KAGVTQTPRYLIKTRGQQVTLSCSPISGHRSVSWYQQTPGQGLQFLFEYFSETQRNKGNFPGRFSGRQFSNSRSEMNVSTLELGDSALYLCASSRDRGRADTQYFGPGTRLTVL.

The chain uses TRBV6-6 and TRBJ2-7; tentatively, D is TRBD2 (6 bases). The CDR3 is 15 residues long. The V and J ends lost 2 bases and 7 bases respectively, with 18 bases between them. The germline gives CDR1 MNHNY, CDR2 SVGAGI (reference sequence). The CDR3 reads CASSYLDLTRGEQYF. DNA of the CDR3: TGTGCCAGCAGTTACCTGGACCTCACACGGGGGGAGCAGTACTTC.

The V gene is TRBV9, the J gene TRBJ2-7; D is perhaps TRBD1 (6 bases). The CDR3 has 14 amino acids. V shed 1 base and J shed 4 bases, with 12 bases lying between them. Germline V gives CDR1 SGDLS, CDR2 YYNGEE. The DNA for the CDR3 is TGTGCCAGCAGCGTAACAGGGATGGAGTACGAGCAGTACTTC. It codes for CASSVTGMEYEQYF.

This clone was found once. The chain combines TRBV18 with TRBJ2-2, with TRBD2 matching 11 bases. Per the germline V gene, CDR1 is KGHSH and CDR2 is LQKENI. After removal of 6 bases from V and 0 bases from J, the junction contained 6 bases not matched to a gene. The CDR3 is 17 amino acids. In nucleotides, the CDR3 is TGTGCCAGCTCTTGGTCTAGCGGGGGGCCGAACACCGGGGAGCTGTTTTTT. It yields the protein CASSWSSGGPNTGELFF.

This chain uses TRBV5-4 with TRBJ2-1, with 9 nucleotides matching TRBD1. CDR1 is SGHNT, CDR2 YYREEE, per germline (reference sequence). After removal of 4 bases from V and 4 bases from J, the junction contained 6 bases not matched to a gene. The CDR3 loop spans 15 amino acids. The CDR3 here is CASSPTGGTYNEQFF. DNA for the CDR3: TGTGCCAGCAGCCCGACAGGGGGTACTTACAATGAGCAGTTCTTC.

This clone was detected a few times. This chain connects TRBV10-3 to TRBJ1-5; unclear D gene. Deletions cut 9 bases from V and 5 bases from J, with 14 bases between. CDR1 is ENHRY, CDR2 SYGVKD, per germline. The CDR3 has 13 residues. The chain's CDR3 is CAISDVMDQPQHF. DNA of the CDR3: TGTGCCATTTCAGATGTCATGGATCAGCCCCAGCATTTT.